The source of this T cell receptor (beta chain) is a study of neoadjuvant anti-PD-1 for oral cavity cancer. PBMC libraries mostly used roughly 480 ng of input genomic DNA, with six replicates per sample. Sequenced by immunoSEQ multiplex PCR; TCRdb stores in-frame clones only, minus some. The sample carries approximately 72,000 clones, 83% recorded once. Findings and caveats of the study: Higher pretreatment blood Treg/Th17 ratios correlated with higher pretreatment blood and lower post-treatment tumor TCRbeta clonality. PBMC Gini-index clonality exceeded responders' in non-responders post-nivolumab.

CDR1 and CDR2 (germline): LNHNV, YYDKDF (reference sequence). The CDR3 length is 14 residues. V was cut by 1 base and J by 1 base, with 7 bases left in between. Stage II-IVA oral cavity squamous cell carcinoma was new and untreated by systemic or radiation therapy. As to this clone: Its target is unknown.

The sample here was PBMCs, taken before nivolumab (anti-PD-1) treatment. The sequence derives from a person between 40 and 79 years old with oral cavity squamous cell carcinoma. The chain is built from TRBV15 and TRBJ1-1; D gene ambiguous. The CDR3 reads CATSRGPTNTEAFF. In DNA, the CDR3 is TGTGCCACCAGCAGAGGGCCCACGAACACTGAAGCTTTCTTT.